Listed below are T cell receptor beta chains from one sample, sequenced in a study of regulatory T cells in long-lasting Graves disease. TCRdb itself ran the multiplex PCR reads through MiXCR, one entry per CDR3 protein. Of roughly 360,000 distinct CDR3 sequences listed, around 23% were seen once; the top ten hold approximately 28%. The sample was peripheral blood mononuclear cells (PBMCs), taken when the disease was refractory, from a patient treated with antithyroid drugs. Source of these receptors: a woman aged 40 to 49 with Graves disease. The CDR3 runs from the conserved cysteine through the conserved F or W. D genes are given only for firm matches.

CDR3 protein: CASKRLPGLAGEETQYF
J gene: TRBJ2-5
V gene: TRBV6-1
D gene: TRBD2

CDR3 protein: CASSSTTYEQYF
J gene: TRBJ2-7
V gene: TRBV28
D gene: -

CDR3 protein: CASSSLWGQIGYTF
J gene: TRBJ1-2
V gene: TRBV7-9
D gene: -

CDR3 protein: CSATRQSRETQYF
J gene: TRBJ2-5
V gene: TRBV20-1
D gene: -

CDR3 protein: CASSKQGALGNIQYF
J gene: TRBJ2-4
V gene: TRBV28
D gene: TRBD1

CDR3 protein: CASSFSGTSGDPDTQYF
J gene: TRBJ2-3
V gene: TRBV28
D gene: -

CDR3 protein: CASSFHKGQTTNEKLFF
J gene: TRBJ1-4
V gene: TRBV7-9
D gene: -

CDR3 protein: CSVGQGTEAFF
J gene: TRBJ1-1
V gene: TRBV29-1
D gene: TRBD1

CDR3 protein: CASSLTEAGAAYF
J gene: TRBJ2-3
V gene: TRBV27
D gene: TRBD2

CDR3 protein: CASSPWAGTHYEQYF
J gene: TRBJ2-7
V gene: TRBV11-2
D gene: -

CDR3 protein: CSVVGLAGAGDKQYF
J gene: TRBJ2-7
V gene: TRBV29-1
D gene: TRBD2

CDR3 protein: CASSYPREMGETQYF
J gene: TRBJ2-5
V gene: TRBV28
D gene: -

CDR3 protein: CAISEGGVTEAFF
J gene: TRBJ1-1
V gene: TRBV10-3
D gene: -

CDR3 protein: CATSRARGSTNEKLFF
J gene: TRBJ1-4
V gene: TRBV15
D gene: -

CDR3 protein: CASSFDSGIWNEQFF
J gene: TRBJ2-1
V gene: TRBV11-1
D gene: TRBD2

CDR3 protein: CATSRGTSGRSSSYNEQFF
J gene: TRBJ2-1
V gene: TRBV15
D gene: TRBD2

CDR3 protein: CASSVSGDANTQYF
J gene: TRBJ2-3
V gene: TRBV9
D gene: TRBD2

CDR3 protein: CASSLWARTDTQYF
J gene: TRBJ2-3
V gene: TRBV28
D gene: -

CDR3 protein: CASRRTSGNTIYF
J gene: TRBJ1-3
V gene: TRBV2
D gene: -

CDR3 protein: CASSLASGRAWQYF
J gene: TRBJ2-7
V gene: TRBV28
D gene: TRBD2

CDR3 protein: CASSSGGNSYEQYF
J gene: TRBJ2-7
V gene: TRBV6-2/TRBV6-3
D gene: -

CDR3 protein: CASSRGNEQFF
J gene: TRBJ2-1
V gene: TRBV2
D gene: -

CDR3 protein: CASSLLRTGQSFHLHF
J gene: TRBJ1-6
V gene: TRBV28
D gene: TRBD1

CDR3 protein: CASSVDPADSYEQYF
J gene: TRBJ2-7
V gene: TRBV9
D gene: -

CDR3 protein: CASSFLMGLGSEKLFF
J gene: TRBJ1-4
V gene: TRBV7-8
D gene: -

CDR3 protein: CASSETTAVVEQYF
J gene: TRBJ2-7
V gene: TRBV10-2
D gene: -

CDR3 protein: CASSFGGAVRSYGYTF
J gene: TRBJ1-2
V gene: TRBV28
D gene: -

CDR3 protein: CASSNRGPQGETQYF
J gene: TRBJ2-5
V gene: TRBV12-3/TRBV12-4
D gene: TRBD1

CDR3 protein: CASSSGTSGVETQYF
J gene: TRBJ2-5
V gene: TRBV6-2/TRBV6-3
D gene: TRBD2

CDR3 protein: CASSPGTSLPPYGYTF
J gene: TRBJ1-2
V gene: TRBV7-9
D gene: -

CDR3 protein: CASAKINEQYF
J gene: TRBJ2-7
V gene: TRBV27
D gene: -

CDR3 protein: CASGLGWFQVPLNTEAFF
J gene: TRBJ1-1
V gene: TRBV6-5
D gene: -

CDR3 protein: CASSQVLDQPQHF
J gene: TRBJ1-5
V gene: TRBV4-1
D gene: -

CDR3 protein: CASSLTVWTNSYEQYF
J gene: TRBJ2-7
V gene: TRBV14
D gene: -

CDR3 protein: CASSFRGLAGGLQYF
J gene: TRBJ2-7
V gene: TRBV28
D gene: TRBD2

CDR3 protein: CASSYGTASYEQYF
J gene: TRBJ2-7
V gene: TRBV5-4
D gene: -

CDR3 protein: CSARGSPGEEAFF
J gene: TRBJ1-1
V gene: TRBV20-1
D gene: -

CDR3 protein: CSADDPQETQYF
J gene: TRBJ2-5
V gene: TRBV20-1
D gene: -

CDR3 protein: CASSLDLAITDTQYF
J gene: TRBJ2-3
V gene: TRBV5-5
D gene: -

CDR3 protein: CASNLANTGELFF
J gene: TRBJ2-2
V gene: TRBV2
D gene: -

CDR3 protein: CASRPLAGGLDTQYF
J gene: TRBJ2-3
V gene: TRBV7-3
D gene: TRBD2

CDR3 protein: CSARGQGRFFSNQPQHF
J gene: TRBJ1-5
V gene: TRBV20-1
D gene: TRBD1

CDR3 protein: CASSRGPETQYF
J gene: TRBJ2-5
V gene: TRBV7-2
D gene: -

CDR3 protein: CASSLGARFSETQYF
J gene: TRBJ2-5
V gene: TRBV11-2
D gene: -

CDR3 protein: CASSFTPGDEQYF
J gene: TRBJ2-7
V gene: TRBV12-3/TRBV12-4
D gene: -